This is a list of T cell receptor beta chains from one sample in a study of response to subunit inactivated influenza vaccine. TCRdb called the RT-PCR reads again in MiXCR, with one record for every CDR3 protein. The repertoire has roughly 570,000 distinct CDR3 sequences, 10% to 15% of them found once; the top ten carry around 13%. Material: PBMCs from blood, obtained roughly 46 days after vaccination. Receptors originate from a man aged 50-59 years who received an inactivated influenza vaccine. CDR3s leave out the opening cysteine and the closing phenylalanine or tryptophan.

v_call | cdr3_aa
TRBV20-1 | SATTFGAEAF
TRBV29-1 | SVEGLMMNTEAF
TRBV24-1 | ATSDLSGAGYT
TRBV4-3 | ASSQEGVNTGELF
TRBV7-8 | ASREHRGARLTSSYNEQF
TRBV7-9 | ASTLDSYGYT
TRBV6-2/TRBV6-3 | ASSSGPGEANTDTQY
TRBV7-2 | ASSPTSGGRNTGELF
TRBV5-5 | ASSPRQGNYNEQF
TRBV6-1 | ASRGTPNNSPLH